This TCR beta chain was sequenced in a study of blood T cell repertoires in COVID-19. Study as a whole: Samples of COVID-19 (acute and convalescent) were obtained from the United States, Italy and Spain.

The data were produced by immunoSEQ multiplex PCR, yet TCRdb's version contains in-frame clones alone and is incomplete. The sample consists of hundreds of thousands of clones, roughly 90% of them appearing once. Germline V gene sequence: CDR1 SGHRS, CDR2 YFSETQ. V was trimmed by 4 bases and J by 8 bases, leaving 18 bases between them. The CDR3 is 15 amino acids. All recovered Cohort 3 donors got two negative PCRs, got clearance, or saw symptom resolution. The specimen sequenced was PBMCs or T cells enriched from blood (not recorded which). The source of this sequence is a woman aged 40 to 50 who had recovered from COVID-19. The V gene is TRBV5-1, the J gene TRBJ1-4; the D is unclear. CDR3 in DNA: TGCGCCAGCAGCGACGGGAGTACGGCGTGGGAAAAACTGTTTTTT. Translated: CASSDGSTAWEKLFF.